This T cell receptor beta chain was identified in a study of blood T cell repertoires in COVID-19. About the study: Some COVID-19 samples were acute and others convalescent; all came from the United States, Italy and Spain. T cells, B-cell-depleted T cells, or PBMCs provided the cDNA or gDNA that served as material.

CDR3 size: 19 residues. The ends were cut back, 0 bases at V and 5 bases at J, with 25 bases in the middle. Germline CDR1 MGHRA, CDR2 YSYEKL. Sequencing used immunoSEQ multiplex PCR; TCRdb keeps in-frame clones, though not all of them. The repertoire holds 72,000 or so clones, approximately 85% seen once, with roughly a third in the top ten. Sequenced input: peripheral blood. The V and J genes are TRBV4-1 and TRBJ2-5; a weak D match, TRBD2 (6 bases). This sequence originates from an elderly woman with active or convalescent COVID-19. CDR3 DNA: TGCGCCAGCAGCCAAGACGGGCGGGGCTCCAGCGGACCCCGTGAGACCCAGTACTTC. It is translated as CASSQDGRGSSGPRETQYF.